This T cell receptor beta chain originates from a study of CXCR3-negative and CXCR3-positive naive CD8 T cells (dated by TCRdb to the late 2010s). For context, the study as a whole: In total, about 150 million TRB reads were obtained, or roughly 1.5 +/- 0.3 million reads per library. The diversity and physicochemical repertoire analyses included some 11 donors pooled from two independent experiments. Naive subsets from about 5 donors and memory cells from 3 donors were included in the TRBV-TRBJ cluster analysis.

For every CD8+ T cell subset, under 350,000 cells were flow-sorted straight into RLT lysis buffer, and each subset was sorted in triplicate. To keep memory contaminants out, a stringent definition of naive CD8+ T cells was applied: CD45RO-CCR7+CD27+CD95-. Standard density gradient centrifugation was used to isolate peripheral blood mononuclear cells from buffy coats. A FACSAria III was used to flow-sort naive CXCR3-negative and CXCR3-positive CD8+ T cells. Total RNA was extracted from sorted cells using an RNeasy Mini Kit. In the germline V gene (reference sequence), CDR1 corresponds to SGHAT and CDR2 to FQDESV. Spanning cysteine to phenylalanine, the CDR3 consists of 12 amino acids. The DNA sequence is not available. Overall study outcomes, separate from this receptor: Repertoire diversity was comparably high in both naive subsets but much lower in memory CD8+ T cells. Within the same donor, TRBV-TRBJ usage looked similar between naive CXCR3-negative and CXCR3-positive cells, but memory cells had distinct patterns. Surface CD5, linked to self-reactivity in mice, was comparable between naive subsets; TCR interaction strength was therefore also inferred from TRB CDR3 physicochemical properties. CXCR3 expression partially decreased after cryopreservation, so most assays used freshly isolated PBMCs. Compared with CXCR3-negative naive cells, CXCR3-positive naive cells had TRB CDR3s with higher hydrophobicity (lower Kidera factor 4), lower energy, and higher strength and volume indices.

The listed sequencing device is NextSeq 550. The Human TCR Profiling Kit (MiLaboratory) was used to make UMI-labeled 5' RACE TRB cDNA libraries. cDNA synthesis used the entire amount of extracted RNA, and PCR amplification then used the entire amount of cDNA produced. Libraries were prepared in parallel using an identical number of PCR cycles. The published analysis was carried out like this. With a requirement of at least two reads per UMI, MIGEC and MiXCR extracted about 50,000 +/- 10,000 unique UMI-labeled TRB cDNA molecules per library. Each library averaged approximately 40,000 +/- 10,000 functional in-frame TRB CDR3 nucleotide clonotypes without stop codons. After each sample was downsampled to 5000 UMI-labeled TRB molecules, VDJtools was used to calculate diversity metrics such as normalized Shannon-Wiener and Chao1. For the central five CDR3 residues, VDJtools calculated physicochemical properties weighted by clonotype size, namely interaction energy, strength, volume and Kidera factor 4. TCRdb reprocessed the reads; each CDR3 protein sequence makes one entry, and DNA is unavailable. The V and J calls and clone size come from TCRdb's table, not from the authors' own analysis. This sample's table carries more than 80,000 distinct CDR3 sequences. The top ten constitute around 0.82% of the sample.

Comments on this clonotype: Its antigen specificity is not known.

Here the chain combines TRBV11-1 and TRBJ2-7. The clonotype comes from a human donor in good health. Some clones in this sample may be carry-over from other donors' samples. The specimen was naive CXCR3+ CD8+ T cells from blood. The cell subset or site label of this sample denotes: CD45RO-CCR7+CD27+CD95- naive CD8+ T cells expressing CXCR3 (TNR3+). The CDR3 reads as follows: CASSYVSYEQYF.